This T cell receptor (beta chain) was obtained from a study of blood T cell repertoires in COVID-19. As for the study in general: Some COVID-19 samples were acute and others convalescent; all came from the United States, Italy and Spain. PBMCs, B-cell-depleted T cells, or T cells were the source of the cDNA or gDNA that made up the material.

CDR3 length: 15 residues. Germline trimming cut 6 bases from V and 6 bases from J; bases unmatched to any gene: 11. Per the germline V gene, CDR1 is SGHAT and CDR2 is FQNNGV. Per the study methods: Counts of nucleated cells, estimated from reference gene primer amplification, were obtained. Produced via immunoSEQ multiplex PCR; TCRdb's table is partial and in-frame only. The V and J calls and the clone size are those of that table, but D and trimming were determined from the DNA. Of around 78,000 clones listed, roughly 86% are singletons. The sample consisted of peripheral blood. This clonotype originated in a woman aged 55 to 70 with acute or convalescent COVID-19. The chain has TRBV11-2 and TRBJ1-1, with TRBD1 matching over 9 bases. The DNA for the CDR3 is TGTGCCAGCAGAGACCGGGACAGGGACGACCCTGAAGCTTTCTTT. This encodes CASRDRDRDDPEAFF.